The 7 T cell receptor beta chains in this list originate from one sample, sequenced in a study of shared clonotypes between healthy human individuals. Profiled with immunoSEQ multiplex PCR; TCRdb holds only in-frame clones, not every one. The sample has about 520,000 clones, roughly 95% seen once; the top ten hold 0.05% to 0.07%. The sample comprised naive CD4+ T cells sorted from blood. Indicated subset: CD45RA+ positively selected. Every receptor here comes from a woman in her 30s in good health.

The J gene is TRBJ1-5, the V gene TRBV18; perhaps TRBD1 as D (6 bases). Trimming pared 6 bases from V and 5 bases from J, leaving 17 bases between. This CDR3 comprises 15 residues. Germline V gene lookup returns CDR1 KGHSH and CDR2 LQKENI. The CDR3, as DNA: TGTGCCAGCTCCCCCTTGGACAGCGCGGATCAGCCCCAGCATTTT. Translating it yields CASSPLDSADQPQHF. The full variable domain, its missing parts supplied by reference TRBV18 and TRBJ1-5, is NAGVMQNPRHLVRRRGQEARLRCSPMKGHSHVYWYRQLPEEGLKFMVYLQKENIIDESGMPKERFSAEFPKEGPSILRIQQVVRGDSAAYFCASSPLDSADQPQHFGDGTRLSIL.

CDR3 DNA sequence: TGTGCCAGCAGCGTAGAGGGCGGGAGCTCCTACGAGCAGTACTTC. Its protein product is CASSVEGGSSYEQYF. The V gene is TRBV9, the J gene TRBJ2-7, with 7 bases identical to TRBD2. Trimming took 0 bases from V and 0 from J; bases not matched to a gene: 3. The germline V gene encodes CDR1 SGDLS and CDR2 YYNGEE. The CDR3 covers 15 residues. The full variable domain, completed using reference TRBV9 and TRBJ2-7, is DSGVTQTPKHLITATGQRVTLRCSPRSGDLSVYWYQQSLDQGLQFLIQYYNGEERAKGNILERFSAQQFPDLHSELNLSSLELGDSALYFCASSVEGGSSYEQYFGPGTRLTVT.

The chain combines TRBV2 with TRBJ2-4; D possibly corresponds to TRBD1 (6 bases). V was trimmed by 8 bases and J by 2 bases, leaving 16 bases between them. Germline V lookup: CDR1 SNHLY, CDR2 FYNNEI. This CDR3 region has 15 residues. DNA for the CDR3: TGTGCCAGCTGGCCGGCAGGGGCAACCAAAAACATTCAGTACTTC. It codes for CASWPAGATKNIQYF.

The J gene is TRBJ2-1, the V gene TRBV29-1; 10 nucleotides line up with TRBD2. The CDR3 length is 15 residues. Germline V gene lookup returns CDR1 SQVTM and CDR2 ANQGSEA. V was pared by 4 bases and J by 5 bases, with 8 bases of the junction left unmatched. The CDR3 sequence is CSVGARLAGNNEQFF. The CDR3 region has the DNA TGCAGCGTTGGAGCCAGACTAGCGGGTAACAATGAGCAGTTCTTC.

The rearrangement links TRBV7-2 to TRBJ1-5; D call uncertain. Germline values: CDR1 SGHTA, CDR2 FQGNSA. Between the trimmed V and J ends, which lost 5 bases and 0 bases, there was a span of 11 bases. The CDR3 spans 15 residues. CDR3 sequence: CASSQDGNSNQPQHF. The CDR3 coding sequence is TGTGCCAGCAGCCAAGACGGAAATAGCAATCAGCCCCAGCATTTT.

This chain uses TRBV28 with TRBJ2-7; D is ambiguous. The CDR3 covers 15 residues. V gave up 6 bases and J gave up 2 bases, with 17 bases separating them. Germline values: CDR1 MDHEN, CDR2 SYDVKM. The CDR3 DNA sequence: TGTGCCAGCAGCGGTGCAGCGCCAGATACCTACGAGCAGTACTTC. This codes for CASSGAAPDTYEQYF.

This clone was seen once. CDR3 loop: CASSVVVTGTVETQYF. The CDR3 DNA is TGTGCCAGCAGCGTAGTCGTGACAGGGACGGTGGAGACCCAGTACTTC. V is TRBV9 and J is TRBJ2-5, with 7 bases aligning to TRBD1. The trim removed 0 bases at V and 5 bases at J, leaving 10 bases unmatched. Germline V gene sequence: CDR1 SGDLS, CDR2 YYNGEE. The CDR3 totals 16 residues.